This TCR beta chain was obtained from a study of a mutant IDH1 vaccine in newly diagnosed glioma. Specified time point: week 5, during vaccination. With topical imiquimod, each dose of the vaccine consisted of 300 ug of mutant IDH1 20-mer peptide. The CDR3 sequence is 18 residues long. The V gene's germline CDR1 is SEHNR and CDR2 FQNEAQ (reference sequence). V gave up 5 bases and J gave up 8 bases; unmatched junction bases: 22. Study-wide results and caveats: Among all patients, vaccine-induced immune responses occurred in 90% to 95%.

With respect to this clone: The antigen remains unidentified.

Sequenced by immunoSEQ multiplex PCR; TCRdb stores in-frame clones only, minus some. The table includes about 58,000 clones, 84% detected once. The material was PBMCs, obtained from a glioma patient whose treatment included an IDH1 peptide vaccine. This receptor was taken from a woman in her fifties or sixties with glioma. V is TRBV7-9 and J is TRBJ1-2; 8 bases match TRBD1. In nucleotides, the CDR3 is TGTGCCAGCAGCCGAGGACCCGGGACAGGACCCCTCCTAGGGGGCTACACCTTC. Translation gives CASSRGPGTGPLLGGYTF.